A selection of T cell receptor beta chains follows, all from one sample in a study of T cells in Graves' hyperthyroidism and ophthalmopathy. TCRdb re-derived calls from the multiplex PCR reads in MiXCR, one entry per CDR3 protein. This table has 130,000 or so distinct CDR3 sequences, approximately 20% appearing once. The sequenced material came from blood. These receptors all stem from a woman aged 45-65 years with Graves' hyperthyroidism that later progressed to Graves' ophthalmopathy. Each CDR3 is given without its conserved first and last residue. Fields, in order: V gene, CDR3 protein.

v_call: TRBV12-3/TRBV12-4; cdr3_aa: ASRFSGSSYNEQF
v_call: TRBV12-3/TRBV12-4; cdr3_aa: ASSSQGGELF
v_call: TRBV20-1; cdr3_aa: SASRPGMAETQY
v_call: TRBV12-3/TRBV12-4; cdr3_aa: ASSFRPNTEAF
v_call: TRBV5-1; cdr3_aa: ASSLDRGMNTEAF
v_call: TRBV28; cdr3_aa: ASRSDTDTQY
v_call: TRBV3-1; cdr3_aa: ASSSHGNEQF
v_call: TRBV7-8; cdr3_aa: ASSLARPAGANEQY
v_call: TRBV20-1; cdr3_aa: SANTEGIYNEQF
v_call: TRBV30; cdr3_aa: ASQNDRDGYT
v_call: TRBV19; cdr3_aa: ASNLPGQVNYGYT
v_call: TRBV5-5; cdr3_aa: ASSLVPLEKLF
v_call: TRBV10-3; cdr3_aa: AISERQNQPQH
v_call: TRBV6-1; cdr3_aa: ASRPSGTGGSGANVLT
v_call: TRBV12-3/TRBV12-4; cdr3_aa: ASSRTGTGVDEKLF
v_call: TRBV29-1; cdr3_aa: SAGLATPNEQF
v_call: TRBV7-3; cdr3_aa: ASSLLTGDEQY
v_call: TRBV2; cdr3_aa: ASSERGQPNQPQH
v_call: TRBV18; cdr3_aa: ASSHRLAGERLDTQY
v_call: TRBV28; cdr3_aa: ASSQGVPAYGYT
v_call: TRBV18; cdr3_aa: AGSPGGGEETQY
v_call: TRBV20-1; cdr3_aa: SARDLGDRVDIQY
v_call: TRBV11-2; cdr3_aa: ASSLEPPGSGYT
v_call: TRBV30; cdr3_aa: AWREPRSFSGNTIY
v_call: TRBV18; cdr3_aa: ASSPVGVGTEAF
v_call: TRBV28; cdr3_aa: ASQREGYT
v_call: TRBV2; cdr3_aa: ASRRGRPLYEQY
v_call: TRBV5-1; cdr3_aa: ASSLAGGAYNEQF
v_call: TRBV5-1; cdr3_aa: ASSSSSATDTQY
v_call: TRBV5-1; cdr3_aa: ASSFGAFYEQY
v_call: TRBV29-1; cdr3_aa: SVKGQGNTIY
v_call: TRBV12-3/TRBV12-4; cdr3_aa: ASSPPRQFTEAF
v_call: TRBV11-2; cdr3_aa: ASSPYPDRYNEQF
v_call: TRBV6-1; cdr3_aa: ASSESLRTGNQPQH
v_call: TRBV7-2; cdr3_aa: ASSLGDRRADGYT
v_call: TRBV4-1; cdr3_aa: ASSPAPDSYSGNTIY
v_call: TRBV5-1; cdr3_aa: ASSFNNHPTDTQY
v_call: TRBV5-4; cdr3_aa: ASSNEPYTQY
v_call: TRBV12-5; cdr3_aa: ASGSDTEAF
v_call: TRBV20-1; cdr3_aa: SATGTKNIQY
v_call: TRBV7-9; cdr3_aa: ASSWDRGVDEQY
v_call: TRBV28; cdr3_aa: ASSLGTGTTNEKLF
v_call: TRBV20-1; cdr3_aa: SAPRTTQETQY
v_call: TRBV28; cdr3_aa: ASTGTFGGRGNQPQH
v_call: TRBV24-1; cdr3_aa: ATSDPAAGGLDEQY
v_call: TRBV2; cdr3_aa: ASREDPGPSNQPQH
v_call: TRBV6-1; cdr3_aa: ASSYPPGLAGGNEQF
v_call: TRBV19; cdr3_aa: ASSKGLAGGSYNEQF